Each of the 25 T cell receptor beta chains below was sequenced from the same sample in a study of blood T cells in healthy people across ages. With a J-beta primer mix and a sample-barcoded 5' primer, a second PCR ran about 7 to 11 cycles. TCRdb reanalysed the 5' RACE reads using MiXCR and keeps one entry per CDR3 protein. Here the sample spans around 1,900,000 distinct CDR3 sequences, around 42% being singletons. Input material: blood. The receptors were gathered from a human donor in good health.

This clonotype was seen a few times. The chain recombines TRBV27 with TRBJ2-7, with D tentatively TRBD1 or TRBD2 (5 bases each). In germline, CDR1 is MNHEY, CDR2 SMNVEV (reference sequence). Trimming took 2 bases from V and 3 from J, leaving 14 bases between them. This CDR3 region has 15 residues. Here the CDR3 reads CASSLVRGTHYEQYF. The CDR3 nucleotides are TGTGCCAGCAGTTTAGTCCGAGGGACCCACTACGAGCAGTACTTC.

V gene TRBV20-1 combines with J gene TRBJ2-3, with D perhaps TRBD1 (5 bases). This CDR3 is built from 15 residues. V was pared by 5 bases and J by 2 bases, with 17 bases between. Germline V gene sequence: CDR1 DFQATT, CDR2 SNEGSKA (reference sequence). The CDR3 region is CSAFRQRPTTDTQYF. The CDR3 region has the DNA TGCAGTGCTTTCCGACAGAGGCCCACCACAGATACGCAGTATTTT.

The J gene is TRBJ1-2, the V gene TRBV24-1, with a tentative D call TRBD1 (5 bases). CDR1 and CDR2 (germline): KGHDR, SFDVKD. Trimming removed 6 bases at V and 7 bases at J, with 17 bases between. The CDR3 extends over 14 amino acids. This chain's CDR3 is CATSSGTDFFGYTF. The CDR3 region has the DNA TGTGCCACCAGTTCTGGGACCGACTTTTTTGGCTACACCTTC.

The chain joins TRBV6-6 to TRBJ2-3, with TRBD1 matching over 7 bases. The CDR3 consists of 17 residues. V was pared by 6 bases and J by 0 bases, with 12 bases of the junction left unmatched. Per the germline V gene, CDR1 is MNHNY and CDR2 is SVGAGI (reference sequence). CDR3 coding DNA: TGTGCCAGCAGCCGATTACAGGGGCCTTCTAGCACAGATACGCAGTATTTT. Protein sequence: CASSRLQGPSSTDTQYF.

This clonotype was recorded a few times. The V call is TRBV20-1, the J call TRBJ1-2; 7 bases agree with TRBD1. The J segment lost 0 bases and the V segment lost 6 bases, leaving 4 bases of the junction unmatched. The CDR3 consists of 13 residues. The germline CDR1 and CDR2 sequences are DFQATT and SNEGSKA (reference sequence). The CDR3 protein is CSAWDRTNYGYTF. In nucleotides, the CDR3 is TGCAGTGCCTGGGACAGAACTAACTATGGCTACACCTTC.

The chain combines TRBV7-9 with TRBJ1-1; D gene uncertain. The germline V gene encodes CDR1 SEHNR and CDR2 FQNEAQ (reference sequence). V lost 8 bases to trimming and J lost 7 bases, with 14 bases between them. The CDR3 is 12 amino acids. The CDR3 sequence is CASGLSHSEAFF. CDR3 in DNA: TGTGCCAGCGGACTTTCCCACAGTGAAGCTTTCTTT.

The chain uses TRBV5-1 and TRBJ2-7; D is uncertain. Germline CDR1 SGHRS, CDR2 YFSETQ. V lost 4 bases to trimming and J lost 0 bases, with 14 bases between them. This CDR3 has 15 residues. The CDR3 DNA sequence: TGCGCCAGCAGCCCCCTATTCCAGAGCTCCTACGAGCAGTACTTC. Its protein is CASSPLFQSSYEQYF.

The sample holds a few counts of this clonotype. This chain joins TRBV20-1 and TRBJ1-5; TRBD1 matches 8 bases. The germline gives CDR1 DFQATT, CDR2 SNEGSKA (reference sequence). With 8 bases clipped from V and 4 bases from J, the junction kept 4 bases outside the gene matches. This CDR3 contains 12 residues. The DNA of the CDR3 is TGCAGTCGTGGACAGGGAAATCAGCCCCAGCATTTT. The encoded protein is CSRGQGNQPQHF.

This rearrangement joins TRBV4-1 to TRBJ1-2; D is possibly TRBD1 (5 bases). Germline V CDR1 and CDR2: MGHRA, YSYEKL. V dropped 2 bases and J dropped 5 bases, with 12 bases sitting between them. This CDR3 comprises 14 residues. The CDR3 reads CASSQFQGTYGYTF. DNA for the CDR3: TGCGCCAGCAGCCAATTCCAAGGGACTTATGGCTACACCTTC.

This clonotype has more than one count but fewer than ten. One junction end disagrees with the germline gene, perhaps due to a read error. V gene TRBV5-1 combines with J gene TRBJ2-3, with D hard to call. CDR1 is SGHRS, CDR2 YFSETQ, per germline. This CDR3 contains 15 residues. The CDR3 nucleotides are TGCGCCAGCAGCTTGGCACACGGGCGCGCAGACACGCAGTATTTT. Translating it yields CASSLAHGRADTQYF.

This clonotype turned up a few times. One junction end disagrees with the germline gene, perhaps due to a read error. This chain uses TRBV12-3 or TRBV12-4 with TRBJ2-7; the D is unclear. CDR3 length: 11 residues. The CDR3 nucleotides are TGTGCCGGCAGTCTCAATTACGAGCAGTACTTC. Translation: CAGSLNYEQYF.

The rearrangement joins TRBV28 to TRBJ2-1; D unclear. CDR1 is MDHEN and CDR2 is SYDVKM in the germline V gene. The V gene lost 1 base and the J gene lost 13 bases, with 11 bases spanning the gap. This CDR3 spans 12 amino acids. The CDR3 DNA is TGTGCCAGCAGTTTATTCTTTGGGCCCCAGTTCTTC. Amino acids: CASSLFFGPQFF.

This clonotype was recorded once. The V and J genes are TRBV28 and TRBJ1-1, with D uncertain. The germline CDR1 and CDR2 sequences are MDHEN and SYDVKM. Trimming left V 3 bases short and J 3 bases short, with 11 bases between. CDR3 size: 14 residues. DNA of the CDR3: TGTGCCAGCAGTTTCCAGCCCGGGGACACTGAAGCTTTCTTT. This gives the protein CASSFQPGDTEAFF.

CDR3 nucleotide sequence: TGTGCCAGCAGCCAGGTTTACAGGGTTACCGCCCCTACCTCTGGGGCCAACGTCCTGACTTTC. Translation: CASSQVYRVTAPTSGANVLTF. V is TRBV3-1 and J is TRBJ2-6, with D possibly TRBD1 on 6 matching bases. In germline, CDR1 is LGHDT, CDR2 YNNKEL (reference sequence). V was clipped by 3 bases and J by 0 bases, with 24 bases between them. The CDR3 covers 21 residues. Based on the CDR3 plus reference TRBV3-1 and TRBJ2-6, the full variable domain is DTAVSQTPKYLVTQMGNDKSIKCEQNLGHDTMYWYKQDSKKFLKIMFSYNNKELIINETVPNRFSPKSPDKAHLNLHINSLELGDSAVYFCASSQVYRVTAPTSGANVLTFGAGSRLTVL.

This chain uses TRBV27 with TRBJ2-7; D is ambiguous. Between the trimmed V and J ends, which lost 6 bases and 0 bases, there was a span of 9 bases. This CDR3 has 13 residues. CDR1 and CDR2 (germline): MNHEY, SMNVEV (reference sequence). The chain's CDR3 is CASSTRISYEQYF. The CDR3 nucleotides are TGTGCCAGCAGCACCAGGATCTCCTACGAGCAGTACTTC.

The V gene is TRBV7-2, the J gene TRBJ2-3, with TRBD1 matching 7 bases. V lost 7 bases to trimming and J lost 1 base; unmatched junction nucleotides: 11. The CDR3 covers 16 residues. The germline V gene has CDR1 SGHTA and CDR2 FQGNSA. The CDR3 is CASTIRRGGGTDTQYF. The DNA for the CDR3 is TGTGCCAGCACCATCCGCCGAGGGGGCGGCACAGATACGCAGTATTTT.

The gene calls are TRBV12-3 or TRBV12-4 and TRBJ2-4, with D possibly TRBD1 on 5 matching bases. The DNA end is more similar to TRBJ2-5, so the J call may be wrong. The CDR3 consists of 15 residues. The CDR3 DNA is TGTGCCAGCAGTGATGGGGCAAGCAAACAAGAGACCCAGTACTTC. It specifies CASSDGASKQETQYF.

The V gene is TRBV5-4, the J gene TRBJ2-7; 15 bases are shared with TRBD2. V shed 4 bases and J 2 bases; nucleotides not matched to a gene: 7. CDR3 size: 17 residues. The germline V gene encodes CDR1 SGHNT and CDR2 YYREEE (reference sequence). The CDR3 reads CASSHGGTSGGTYEQYF. In DNA, the CDR3 is TGTGCCAGCAGCCATGGGGGGACTAGCGGGGGGACCTACGAGCAGTACTTC.

This clonotype has only a few counts. This chain joins TRBV21-1 and TRBJ2-4; TRBD1 is the table's D call and was not checked against the DNA. TRBV21-1 constitutes a pseudogene. This CDR3 contains 17 residues. The chain's CDR3 is CASSITGTGVAKNIQYF. The CDR3 DNA sequence: TGTGCCAGCAGCATTACCGGGACAGGGGTAGCCAAAAACATTCAGTACTTC.

This clonotype was detected a few times. V and J are TRBV7-2 and TRBJ2-7; 16 nucleotides agree with TRBD2. Germline V gene data show CDR1 as SGHTA and CDR2 as FQGNSA. Trimming removed 5 bases from V and 0 bases from J; junction bases left unmatched: 7. This CDR3 spans 18 amino acids. CDR3 amino acids: CTSSTGTSGGVISYEQYF. CDR3 sequence (DNA): TGTACCAGCAGCACCGGGACTAGCGGGGGGGTAATCTCCTACGAGCAGTACTTC.

This chain joins TRBV11-2 and TRBJ2-4, with D perhaps being TRBD1 or TRBD2 (5 bases each). Looked up from germline, CDR1 is SGHAT and CDR2 is FQNNGV. This CDR3 is 15 amino acids long. V shed 5 bases and J shed 13 bases, with 24 bases lying between them. The CDR3 sequence is CASSPPMVGEREQYF. The DNA of the CDR3 is TGTGCCAGCAGCCCCCCGATGGTGGGGGAGAGGGAGCAGTACTTC.

The V call is TRBV24-1, the J call TRBJ2-5, with D possibly matching TRBD2 (6 bases). This CDR3 comprises 14 residues. Trimming shortened V by 9 bases and J by 0 bases, and 13 bases separated the two germline ends. CDR1 and CDR2 from the germline V gene are KGHDR and SFDVKD. The CDR3 spells CATSGATYQETQYF. CDR3 in DNA: TGTGCCACCTCGGGAGCAACGTACCAAGAGACCCAGTACTTC.

Note on this clonotype: Just one base apart from a much larger clone, this may be a read error. This rearrangement joins TRBV29-1 to TRBJ1-1; TRBD1 matches 10 bases. V shed 7 bases, J shed 5 bases, and the junction held 7 bases outside the gene matches. Germline lookup yields CDR1 SQVTM and CDR2 ANQGSEA. This CDR3 comprises 13 residues. This CDR3 reads CSGIGQGGTEAFF. The CDR3 DNA reads TGCAGCGGTATCGGACAGGGGGGGACTGAAGCTTTCTTT.

This clonotype occurred a few times. This chain connects TRBV4-3 to TRBJ1-2, with 12 bases lining up with TRBD1. V lost 3 bases and J lost 6; bases outside the gene matches: 8. The CDR3 is 16 residues long. The germline gives CDR1 LGHNA, CDR2 YSLEER. The CDR3 spells CASSQEIGTGGDGYTF. The CDR3 DNA is TGCGCCAGCAGCCAGGAAATCGGGACAGGGGGCGATGGCTACACCTTC.

This clonotype was counted a few times. The V call is TRBV20-1, the J call TRBJ2-4; D assignment may be TRBD1 or TRBD2 (5 bases each). Looked up from germline, CDR1 is DFQATT and CDR2 is SNEGSKA (reference sequence). CDR3 length: 12 amino acids. V lost 3 bases and J lost 5, with 8 bases in between. The CDR3 region has the DNA TGCAGTGCTAGGGGGGACGAAAACATTCAGTACTTC. This codes for CSARGDENIQYF.